One and the same sample provided the 23 T cell receptor beta chains below, sequenced in a study of graft-versus-host responses after intestinal transplantation. This table comes from immunoSEQ multiplex PCR, and its TCRdb copy is limited to in-frame clones, with some not included. The table shows some 79,000 clones, with 70% to 90% occurring only once. Their antigen targets remain unknown. The starting material was unstimulated CD4+ T cells sorted from spleen or lymph node cells, obtained before intestinal transplant. The receptors originated from a human donor who received an intestinal transplant.

The chain couples TRBV7-3 to TRBJ2-2, with D tentatively TRBD1 (7 bases). The V end was cut by 4 bases, the J end by 5 bases, with 20 bases between. CDR1 is SGHTA, CDR2 FQGTGA, per germline. CDR3 size: 17 residues. This CDR3 is CASSSGGLRSGTGELFF. For the CDR3, the DNA is TGTGCCAGCAGCTCAGGGGGGCTTAGAAGTGGGACCGGGGAGCTGTTTTTT.

This chain joins TRBV25-1 and TRBJ2-4, with D possibly being TRBD2 (5 bases). Trimming pared 2 bases from V and 5 bases from J, leaving 13 bases between. The CDR3 extends over 15 amino acids. Germline V gives CDR1 MGHDK, CDR2 SYGVNS. The CDR3 region is CASSEPGPRENIQYF. CDR3 coding DNA: TGTGCCAGCAGTGAACCCGGACCGAGGGAAAACATTCAGTACTTC.

The chain uses TRBV9 and TRBJ2-1; tentative D call: TRBD1 (5 bases). This CDR3 contains 15 residues. V dropped 0 bases and J dropped 3 bases, with 10 bases sitting between them. Germline loops: CDR1 SGDLS, CDR2 YYNGEE. The chain's CDR3 is CASSVELRGYNEQFF. CDR3 in DNA: TGTGCCAGCAGCGTAGAGTTAAGGGGCTACAATGAGCAGTTCTTC.

Regarding this clone: The sample holds other DNA sequences that translate to the same CDR3. The chain is built from TRBV27 and TRBJ2-6, with D uncertain. V was pared by 2 bases and J by 0 bases, with 14 bases between. CDR1 and CDR2 (germline): MNHEY, SMNVEV (reference sequence). The CDR3 loop spans 18 amino acids. The CDR3 nucleotides are TGTGCCAGCAGTTTAACTTTGACTGTTACCTCTGGGGCCAACGTCCTGACTTTC. This encodes CASSLTLTVTSGANVLTF. Full variable domain (rest looked up from reference TRBV27 and TRBJ2-6): EAQVTQNPRYLITVTGKKLTVTCSQNMNHEYMSWYRQDPGLGLRQIYYSMNVEVTDKGDVPEGYKVSRKEKRNFPLILESPSPNQTSLYFCASSLTLTVTSGANVLTFGAGSRLTVL.

V is TRBV19 and J is TRBJ2-1, with 8 bases identical to TRBD2. The V segment lost 7 bases and the J segment 0 bases; nucleotides outside the gene matches: 5. This CDR3 spans 15 amino acids. Germline V gives CDR1 LNHDA, CDR2 SQIVND (reference sequence). In DNA form, the CDR3 reads TGTGCCAGTACCCCCCTAGCGGGCTCCTACAATGAGCAGTTCTTC. Encoded protein: CASTPLAGSYNEQFF. Supplemented by reference TRBV19 and TRBJ2-1, the full variable domain reads DGGITQSPKYLFRKEGQNVTLSCEQNLNHDAMYWYRQDPGQGLRLIYYSQIVNDFQKGDIAEGYSVSREKKESFPLTVTSAQKNPTAFYLCASTPLAGSYNEQFFGPGTRLTVL.

This chain links TRBV28 with TRBJ1-2; tentatively, D is TRBD1 (6 bases). The V end lost 6 bases, the J end lost 8 bases, and 13 bases lay between the germline ends. The CDR3 consists of 12 residues. The germline CDR1 and CDR2 sequences are MDHEN and SYDVKM. The CDR3 spells CASRQTGYGYTF. The CDR3 coding sequence is TGTGCCAGCAGGCAAACAGGGTACGGCTACACCTTC.

This chain connects TRBV9 to TRBJ2-2; 8 bases map to TRBD2. The CDR3 is 16 residues long. Germline CDR1 reads SGDLS; CDR2 reads YYNGEE. The V segment lost 4 bases and the J segment 8 bases; nucleotides outside the gene matches: 13. CDR3 residues: CASSQQVGLAGGELFF. CDR3 DNA: TGTGCCAGCAGCCAGCAAGTCGGGTTAGCGGGAGGGGAGCTGTTTTTT.

DNA for the CDR3: TGTGCCAGCAGTGAGGACAGGGAAGCTTTCTTT. Amino acid sequence: CASSEDREAFF. The chain uses TRBV6-5 and TRBJ1-1; 7 bases are shared with TRBD1. V lost 5 bases to trimming and J lost 8 bases; unmatched junction nucleotides: 2. Germline CDR1 MNHEY, CDR2 SVGAGI. The CDR3 sequence is 11 residues long.

The CDR3 is CATSRTGLTNEKLFF. The CDR3, as DNA: TGTGCCACCAGCAGGACAGGGCTGACTAATGAAAAACTGTTTTTT. The rearrangement links TRBV15 to TRBJ1-4; 7 bases agree with TRBD1. The CDR3 loop spans 15 amino acids. V was pared by 3 bases and J by 2 bases, with 3 bases of the junction left unmatched. Germline assignment: CDR1 LNHNV and CDR2 YYDKDF (reference sequence).

The genes are TRBV6-5 and TRBJ2-3; the D is unclear. The CDR3 runs to 16 residues. V shed 0 bases and J shed 3 bases, with 13 bases lying between them. Germline V gives CDR1 MNHEY, CDR2 SVGAGI. The CDR3, as DNA: TGTGCCAGCAGTTACTCCCCCCAGTCAGGAACAGATACGCAGTATTTT. Its protein product is CASSYSPQSGTDTQYF.

The gene calls are TRBV5-1 and TRBJ1-2, with D unclear. CDR3 size: 12 residues. Germline assignment: CDR1 SGHRS and CDR2 YFSETQ. Trimming took off 3 bases at V and 3 bases at J, with 6 bases between the two ends. The CDR3 nucleotides read TGCGCCAGCAGCTCCGGGGACTATGGCTACACCTTC. Its translation: CASSSGDYGYTF.

This rearrangement joins TRBV7-3 to TRBJ2-3, with D possibly matching TRBD1 (5 bases). This CDR3 comprises 15 residues. Germline-derived CDR1 and CDR2 are SGHTA and FQGTGA. V shed 6 bases and J shed 1 base, with 14 bases lying between them. The CDR3 loop reads CASSNTGTGTDTQYF. The CDR3 region has the DNA TGTGCCAGCAGTAATACAGGAACTGGCACAGATACGCAGTATTTT.

This rearrangement joins TRBV7-9 to TRBJ1-2, with 10 bases matching TRBD1. Germline values: CDR1 SEHNR, CDR2 FQNEAQ (reference sequence). Trimming removed 5 bases from V and 8 bases from J; junction bases left unmatched: 8. The length of the CDR3 is 14 residues. The CDR3 spells CASSGGTGDEGYTF. The CDR3 DNA reads TGTGCCAGCAGCGGAGGGACAGGGGATGAAGGCTACACCTTC.

The V call is TRBV28, the J call TRBJ2-3; unclear D gene. Trimming removed 3 bases from V and 4 bases from J, with 8 bases in between. CDR1 is MDHEN and CDR2 is SYDVKM in the germline V gene. CDR3 length equals 13 residues. CDR3 nucleotide sequence: TGTGCCAGCAGTTTTTCCGTCCCAGATACGCAGTATTTT. Amino acids: CASSFSVPDTQYF.

CDR3 bases: TGTGCCAGTAGAGGGAGTCAGAGGGCCGGGGAGCTGTTTTTT. Protein product: CASRGSQRAGELFF. The rearrangement uses TRBV19 and TRBJ2-2, with D possibly TRBD2 on 5 matching bases. The CDR3 loop spans 14 amino acids. V was clipped by 6 bases and J by 6 bases, with 14 bases between them. Germline lookup yields CDR1 LNHDA and CDR2 SQIVND (reference sequence). The full variable domain, its missing parts supplied by reference TRBV19 and TRBJ2-2, is DGGITQSPKYLFRKEGQNVTLSCEQNLNHDAMYWYRQDPGQGLRLIYYSQIVNDFQKGDIAEGYSVSREKKESFPLTVTSAQKNPTAFYLCASRGSQRAGELFFGEGSRLTVL.

V usage is TRBV5-1 and J usage is TRBJ2-7; maybe TRBD1 (5 bases). The V end was cut by 0 bases, the J end by 2 bases, with 9 bases between. The CDR3 consists of 14 residues. CDR1 SGHRS and CDR2 YFSETQ come from the germline V gene. The CDR3 sequence: CASSLEGFPYEQYF. CDR3 nucleotides: TGCGCCAGCAGCTTGGAGGGGTTCCCCTACGAGCAGTACTTC. Complete variable domain (other parts from reference TRBV5-1 and TRBJ2-7): KAGVTQTPRYLIKTRGQQVTLSCSPISGHRSVSWYQQTPGQGLQFLFEYFSETQRNKGNFPGRFSGRQFSNSRSEMNVSTLELGDSALYLCASSLEGFPYEQYFGPGTRLTVT.

The chain joins TRBV2 to TRBJ2-3; tentatively, D is TRBD1 (5 bases). The germline V and J ends were trimmed by 7 bases and 1 base, with 15 bases remaining between them. CDR3 length equals 15 residues. Germline V gene lookup returns CDR1 SNHLY and CDR2 FYNNEI. CDR3 residues: CASIDRLGGTDTQYF. CDR3 DNA: TGTGCCAGCATTGATCGCCTAGGGGGCACAGATACGCAGTATTTT. Together with reference TRBV2 and TRBJ2-3, the CDR3 gives the full variable domain: EPEVTQTPSHQVTQMGQEVILRCVPISNHLYFYWYRQILGQKVEFLVSFYNNEISEKSEIFDDQFSVERPDGSNFTLKIRSTKLEDSAMYFCASIDRLGGTDTQYFGPGTRLTVL.

The rearrangement links TRBV5-1 to TRBJ2-1; 9 bases fit TRBD2. V trimming: 3 bases; J trimming: 6 bases; junction bases outside the gene matches: 7. Germline loops: CDR1 SGHRS, CDR2 YFSETQ. CDR3 size: 15 residues. The CDR3 is CASSSSGGFLNEQFF. The CDR3, as DNA: TGCGCCAGCAGCTCAAGCGGGGGGTTCCTCAATGAGCAGTTCTTC.

In DNA, the CDR3 is TGTGCCAGCAGCCACACGGAGTCTAGTTATGTCACAGATACGCAGTATTTT. It specifies CASSHTESSYVTDTQYF. This rearrangement joins TRBV7-9 to TRBJ2-3; D remains unclear. CDR1 and CDR2 from the germline V gene are SEHNR and FQNEAQ (reference sequence). This CDR3 is built from 17 residues. V was shortened by 5 bases and J by 2 bases, with 20 bases between the two germline ends.

This chain joins TRBV11-3 and TRBJ2-1; 7 bases fit TRBD2. This CDR3 has 14 residues. The germline CDR1 and CDR2 sequences are SGHNT and YENEEA. Trimming took 1 base from V and 8 from J; bases not matched to a gene: 5. For the CDR3, the DNA is TGTGCCAGCAGCTTAGGCGGGAGTCGCCATGAGCAGTTCTTC. Translating it yields CASSLGGSRHEQFF.

This chain joins TRBV28 and TRBJ1-2; D not resolved. The V end lost 3 bases, the J end lost 4 bases, and 9 bases lay between the germline ends. The germline CDR1 and CDR2 sequences are MDHEN and SYDVKM. This CDR3 contains 13 residues. CDR3 amino acids: CASSFKSTYGYTF. The CDR3 DNA is TGTGCCAGCAGTTTTAAGAGTACCTATGGCTACACCTTC.

The chain is built from TRBV28 and TRBJ2-5; 7 bases agree with TRBD2. Germline V gene data show CDR1 as MDHEN and CDR2 as SYDVKM. The junction had 5 bases not matched to a gene; V was cut back by 5 bases and J by 5 bases. The CDR3 sequence is 13 residues long. The CDR3 here is CASSKGGDETQYF. CDR3 DNA: TGTGCCAGCAGTAAGGGAGGGGACGAGACCCAGTACTTC.

This rearrangement joins TRBV5-4 to TRBJ2-1; D perhaps matches TRBD1 (6 bases). CDR3 length: 15 amino acids. The germline CDR1 and CDR2 sequences are SGHNT and YYREEE (reference sequence). V dropped 1 base and J dropped 4 bases, with 12 bases sitting between them. The CDR3 here is CASSLQKGEYNEQFF. For the CDR3, the DNA is TGTGCCAGCAGCTTGCAGAAGGGGGAATACAATGAGCAGTTCTTC.